A single sample gave rise to the 6 T cell receptor beta chains below, sequenced in a study of CD4 T cells in relation to SARS-CoV-2 and coronaviruses. Sequenced by immunoSEQ multiplex PCR; TCRdb stores in-frame clones only, minus some. Found here are tens of thousands of clones, around 90% of them singletons; the top ten hold roughly 0.39%. Sequenced sample: naive CD4+ T cells from PBMCs. Subset indicated: naive CD4+ T cells isolated by negative enrichment. The receptors were sampled from an adult with COVID-19.

J is TRBJ2-7 and V is TRBV25-1; the D gene could be TRBD1 or TRBD2 (5 bases each). Germline CDR1 reads MGHDK; CDR2 reads SYGVNS. V was shortened by 9 bases and J by 4 bases, with 19 bases between the two germline ends. The CDR3 runs to 14 residues. The CDR3 DNA sequence: TGTGCCAGTCGACGCCAGGGAGTCAGTTACGAGCAGTACTTC. Translating it yields CASRRQGVSYEQYF.

The chain has TRBV19 and TRBJ1-1; the D gene is possibly TRBD1 (5 bases). Germline values: CDR1 LNHDA, CDR2 SQIVND (reference sequence). The CDR3 extends over 16 amino acids. V lost 7 bases to trimming and J lost 4 bases, with 22 bases between them. The CDR3 nucleotides read TGTGCCAGTAACCCCATTGGGGCTCGGTGGTCCACTGAAGCTTTCTTT. Translated, it gives CASNPIGARWSTEAFF.

This chain links TRBV30 with TRBJ1-3, with TRBD1 matching 7 bases. Trimming cost V 4 bases and J 0 bases; bases outside gene matches: 3. The CDR3 has 14 residues. Germline V gene sequence: CDR1 GTSNPN, CDR2 SVGIG (reference sequence). CDR3 protein: CAWTQGSSGNTIYF. CDR3 bases: TGTGCCTGGACACAGGGGAGCTCTGGAAACACCATATATTTT.

The chain employs TRBV5-6 and TRBJ2-7, with D perhaps matching TRBD1 or TRBD2 (5 bases each). The CDR3 is made up of 15 amino acids. Trimming left V 2 bases short and J 6 bases short, with 18 bases between. CDR1 SGHDT and CDR2 YYEEEE come from the germline V gene. CDR3 in DNA: TGTGCCAGCAGCTTCGGTAGGGACGTTTTATTCGAGCAGTACTTC. Translated: CASSFGRDVLFEQYF.

This chain links TRBV6-5 with TRBJ1-4; 8 nucleotides agree with TRBD1. The CDR3 runs to 15 residues. V dropped 6 bases and J dropped 7; count of bases not matched to a gene: 10. CDR1 is MNHEY, CDR2 SVGAGI, per germline. For the CDR3, the DNA is TGTGCCAGCAGCCAAAATCCCGGGACAGGTGAAAAACTGTTTTTT. Translating gives CASSQNPGTGEKLFF.

The chain employs TRBV5-6 and TRBJ1-6; TRBD1 is a possible D gene (6 bases). Looked up from germline, CDR1 is SGHDT and CDR2 is YYEEEE. The V end lost 4 bases, the J end lost 9 bases, and 17 bases lay between the germline ends. There are 15 residues in the CDR3. The CDR3 loop reads CASSPTDRRGSPLHF. CDR3 bases: TGTGCCAGCAGCCCGACCGACAGGCGGGGTTCACCCCTCCACTTT.